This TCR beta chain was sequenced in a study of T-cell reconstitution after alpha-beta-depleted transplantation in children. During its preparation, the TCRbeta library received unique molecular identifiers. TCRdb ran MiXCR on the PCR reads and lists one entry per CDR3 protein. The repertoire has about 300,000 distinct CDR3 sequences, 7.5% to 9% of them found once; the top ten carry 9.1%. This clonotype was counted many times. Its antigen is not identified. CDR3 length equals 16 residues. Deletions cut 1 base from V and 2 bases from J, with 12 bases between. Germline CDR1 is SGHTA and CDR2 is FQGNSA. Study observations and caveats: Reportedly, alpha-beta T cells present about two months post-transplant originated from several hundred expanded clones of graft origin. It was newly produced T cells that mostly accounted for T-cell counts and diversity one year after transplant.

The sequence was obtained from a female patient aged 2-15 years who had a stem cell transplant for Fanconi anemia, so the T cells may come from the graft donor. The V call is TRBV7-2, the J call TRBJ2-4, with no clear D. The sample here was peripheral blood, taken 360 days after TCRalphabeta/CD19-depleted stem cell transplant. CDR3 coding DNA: TGTGCCAGCAGCTTAGAACCTGGGCGGCCCAAAAACATTCAGTACTTC. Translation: CASSLEPGRPKNIQYF.